Following are 16 T cell receptor beta chains from one sample sequenced in a study of blood T cell repertoires in COVID-19. Sequencing was performed with immunoSEQ multiplex PCR; in TCRdb, only in-frame clones are kept and a portion is missing. The repertoire consists of tens of thousands of clones, with around 88% occurring once and the leading ten covering nearly 5%. Sequencing was performed on peripheral blood. All receptors derive from a woman older than 75 with active or convalescent COVID-19.

The chain has TRBV7-8 and TRBJ1-6; D is unresolved. The length of the CDR3 is 15 residues. Germline-derived CDR1 and CDR2 are SGHVS and FQNEAQ. V lost 6 bases to trimming and J lost 10 bases, with 19 bases between them. CDR3 coding DNA: TGTGCCAGCAGTTACAGTGCATTGGGTCCCTCACCCCTCCACTTT. Translated, it gives CASSYSALGPSPLHF. The complete variable domain, with remaining parts taken from reference TRBV7-8 and TRBJ1-6, reads GAGVSQSPRYKVAKRGQDVALRCDPISGHVSLFWYQQALGQGPEFLTYFQNEAQLDKSGLPSDRFFAERPEGSVSTLKIQRTQQEDSAVYLCASSYSALGPSPLHFGNGTRLTVT.

V usage is TRBV18 and J usage is TRBJ2-6; D is unresolved. The length of the CDR3 is 17 residues. Germline CDR1 KGHSH, CDR2 LQKENI. V lost 2 bases and J 0 bases, leaving 11 bases between the germline ends. As DNA, the CDR3 is TGTGCCAGCTCACCAACATCAGGCCACTCTGGGGCCAACGTCCTGACTTTC. Amino acid sequence: CASSPTSGHSGANVLTF.

The J gene is TRBJ2-3, the V gene TRBV7-8; 10 bases map to TRBD2. The germline V gene encodes CDR1 SGHVS and CDR2 FQNEAQ. This CDR3 region has 20 residues. The V gene end was trimmed by 4 bases and the J gene end by 0 bases; junction bases not matched to a gene: 16. Here the CDR3 reads CASSSTNRAGGTASTDTQYF. The CDR3 DNA reads as TGTGCCAGCAGCTCGACTAATCGAGCGGGAGGGACAGCTAGCACAGATACGCAGTATTTT.

V and J are TRBV24-1 and TRBJ2-3, with TRBD1 matching 7 bases. There are 15 residues in the CDR3. V lost 2 bases to trimming and J lost 4 bases; unmatched junction nucleotides: 5. Germline assignment: CDR1 KGHDR and CDR2 SFDVKD. The DNA of the CDR3 is TGTGCCACCAGTGATTCCGGGACAGCGTCAGATACGCAGTATTTT. Protein: CATSDSGTASDTQYF.

This clone was recorded once. The genes are TRBV28 and TRBJ2-7, with TRBD1 matching 8 bases. Germline trimming cut 8 bases from V and 6 bases from J; bases unmatched to any gene: 9. Germline lookup yields CDR1 MDHEN and CDR2 SYDVKM. This CDR3 has 13 residues. This CDR3 reads CASFGTGVFEQYF. Here the CDR3 DNA reads TGTGCCAGCTTCGGGACAGGAGTGTTCGAGCAGTACTTC.

The genes are TRBV23-1 and TRBJ2-7; TRBD1 agrees at 9 bases. TRBV23-1 is designated an ORF whose function remains uncertain. The J segment lost 5 bases and the V segment lost 4 bases, leaving 18 bases of the junction unmatched. The CDR3 spans 18 residues. This chain's CDR3 is CASSPGYCAQGAVDEQYF. In DNA form, the CDR3 reads TGCGCCAGCAGTCCGGGTTATTGTGCACAGGGGGCTGTGGACGAGCAGTACTTC.

V usage is TRBV4-3 and J usage is TRBJ1-2, with no clear D. The germline V gene encodes CDR1 LGHNA and CDR2 YSLEER. The CDR3 is 17 amino acids. Trimming left V 1 base short and J 2 bases short, with 17 bases between. For the CDR3, the DNA is TGCGCCAGCAGCCAAGCGCCACCGGGTCTTAAAAACTATGGCTACACCTTC. Its translation is CASSQAPPGLKNYGYTF.

The CDR3 here is CASSGAARRNGYTF. The CDR3 DNA reads as TGTGCCAGCAGCGGGGCCGCCAGACGGAATGGCTACACCTTC. The gene calls are TRBV5-5 and TRBJ1-2, with D tentatively TRBD1 (5 bases). V dropped 4 bases and J dropped 6 bases, with 16 bases sitting between them. The CDR3 covers 14 residues. The germline CDR1 and CDR2 sequences are SGHKS and YYEKEE (reference sequence).

This clone appeared a single time. This sequence joins TRBV6-5 and TRBJ1-4, with a weak D call TRBD1 (5 bases). Between the trimmed V and J ends, which lost 6 bases and 2 bases, there was a span of 10 bases. Germline V CDR1 and CDR2: MNHEY, SVGAGI. The CDR3 is 14 amino acids. The CDR3 loop is CASSGGGTNEKLFF. DNA for the CDR3: TGTGCCAGCAGCGGGGGGGGGACTAATGAAAAACTGTTTTTT.

This clone was counted once. The chain couples TRBV4-1 to TRBJ2-2; D perhaps matches TRBD1 (5 bases). CDR3 length equals 15 residues. CDR1 is MGHRA and CDR2 is YSYEKL in the germline V gene. V was clipped by 4 bases and J by 4 bases, with 13 bases between them. The DNA of the CDR3 is TGCGCCAGCAGCCCCTCCCTGACAGCCACCGGGGAGCTGTTTTTT. This encodes CASSPSLTATGELFF.

V gene TRBV19 combines with J gene TRBJ2-3; D may be TRBD2 (5 bases). Germline CDR1 is LNHDA and CDR2 is SQIVND (reference sequence). The V and J ends lost 3 bases and 8 bases respectively, with 15 bases between them. The CDR3 contains 14 residues. The CDR3 DNA reads as TGTGCCAGTAGTATGAGTTCGGGGTTTCGTACGCAGTATTTT. This translates into CASSMSSGFRTQYF.

The chain uses TRBV6-5 and TRBJ1-6, with D unresolved. Germline assignment: CDR1 MNHEY and CDR2 SVGAGI. The CDR3 extends over 14 amino acids. The V and J ends lost 4 bases and 3 bases respectively, with 7 bases between them. The CDR3 spells CASSLQYYNSPLHF. CDR3 coding DNA: TGTGCCAGCAGTTTACAGTACTATAATTCACCCCTCCACTTT.

The CDR3 region is CSASPGGNTGELFF. In nucleotides, the CDR3 is TGCAGTGCTAGTCCCGGGGGGAACACCGGGGAGCTGTTTTTT. V is TRBV20-1 and J is TRBJ2-2, with D possibly TRBD2 on 6 matching bases. This CDR3 is 14 amino acids long. Looked up from germline, CDR1 is DFQATT and CDR2 is SNEGSKA (reference sequence). V lost 3 bases to trimming and J lost 1 base, with 9 bases between them.

This chain links TRBV7-9 with TRBJ2-5; 12 bases fit TRBD1. Germline CDR1 is SEHNR and CDR2 is FQNEAQ (reference sequence). V trimming: 5 bases; J trimming: 4 bases; junction bases outside the gene matches: 8. There are 16 residues in the CDR3. CDR3 coding DNA: TGTGCCAGCAGCATGGGGGACAGGGGGCTTCGAGAGACCCAGTACTTC. This gives the protein CASSMGDRGLRETQYF.

The rearrangement joins TRBV18 to TRBJ2-3; 7 bases are shared with TRBD2. The V and J ends lost 8 bases and 2 bases, in that order; junction bases with no gene match: 10. From germline, CDR1 is KGHSH and CDR2 LQKENI. This CDR3 has 15 amino acids. CDR3 nucleotide sequence: TGTGCCAGCACGGGTCCCAGACTAGCCACAGATACGCAGTATTTT. Amino acids: CASTGPRLATDTQYF.

The chain joins TRBV14 to TRBJ2-7; D call uncertain. Between the trimmed V and J ends, which lost 1 base and 2 bases, there was a span of 9 bases. CDR3 length: 14 residues. Germline V CDR1 and CDR2: SGHDN, FVKESK. Here the CDR3 reads CASSQVGGTYEQYF. The CDR3 DNA follows: TGTGCCAGCAGCCAAGTCGGCGGTACCTACGAGCAGTACTTC.